These T cell receptor beta chains were read from a single sample in a study of blood T cell repertoires in COVID-19. Produced via immunoSEQ multiplex PCR; TCRdb's table is partial and in-frame only. This sample yields 150,000 to 200,000 clones, of which about 90% are seen a single time; 1% to 1.5% belongs to the top ten. Sequenced material: PBMCs or T cells enriched from blood (not recorded which). The receptors shown here come from a human donor with acute COVID-19. The donor label of this sample is uncertain. The CDR3 runs from the conserved cysteine through the conserved F or W. The order of the fields is clone size, V gene, D gene, J gene, CDR3 protein, CDR3 DNA. The D gene is left open where the match is weak. Clone size is not always given. Where it is, it says once, few, many or a class for expanded clones.

abundance: .
v_gene: TRBV3-1/TRBV3-2
d_gene: .
j_gene: TRBJ1-2
CDR3aa: CASSPRGVHYGYTF
CDR3nt: TGTGCCAGCAGCCCGCGGGGGGTGCACTATGGCTACACCTTC

abundance: .
v_gene: TRBV13
d_gene: TRBD1
j_gene: TRBJ1-1
CDR3aa: CASSLVTGGNTEAFF
CDR3nt: TGTGCCAGCAGCTTAGTCACAGGGGGGAACACTGAAGCTTTCTTT

abundance: .
v_gene: TRBV19
d_gene: TRBD2
j_gene: TRBJ2-3
CDR3aa: CASSGGLFTDTQYF
CDR3nt: TGTGCCAGTTCGGGAGGTCTCTTCACAGATACGCAGTATTTT

abundance: .
v_gene: TRBV19
d_gene: TRBD1
j_gene: TRBJ1-5
CDR3aa: CASRKSGLAGGQPQHF
CDR3nt: TGTGCCAGTAGGAAATCGGGGTTGGCAGGGGGACAGCCCCAGCATTTT

abundance: .
v_gene: TRBV7-9
d_gene: .
j_gene: TRBJ2-7
CDR3aa: CASSFSGQDYEQYF
CDR3nt: TGTGCCAGCAGCTTTAGCGGACAGGACTACGAGCAGTACTTC

abundance: .
v_gene: TRBV6-1
d_gene: .
j_gene: TRBJ2-7
CDR3aa: CASSEQGRRWAYEQYF
CDR3nt: TGTGCCAGCAGTGAGCAGGGGCGGCGGTGGGCCTACGAGCAGTACTTC

abundance: .
v_gene: TRBV6-5
d_gene: TRBD1
j_gene: TRBJ1-2
CDR3aa: CASAPSGTANYGYTF
CDR3nt: TGTGCCAGCGCCCCTTCAGGGACAGCTAACTATGGCTACACCTTC

abundance: once
v_gene: TRBV19
d_gene: TRBD1
j_gene: TRBJ1-5
CDR3aa: CAAGETGAFNQPQHF
CDR3nt: TGTGCTGCGGGGGAGACAGGGGCCTTTAATCAGCCCCAGCATTTT

abundance: once
v_gene: TRBV25-1
d_gene: .
j_gene: TRBJ1-1
CDR3aa: CASSEYRAQGAFF
CDR3nt: TGTGCCAGCAGTGAATACCGTGCCCAGGGAGCTTTCTTT

abundance: once
v_gene: TRBV7-9
d_gene: TRBD1
j_gene: TRBJ2-2
CDR3aa: CASSLGRGLRANTGELFF
CDR3nt: TGTGCCAGCAGCTTAGGCAGGGGGCTCCGCGCGAACACCGGGGAGCTGTTTTTT

abundance: once
v_gene: TRBV9
d_gene: .
j_gene: TRBJ1-2
CDR3aa: CASSVGDSGVEGYTF
CDR3nt: TGTGCCAGCAGCGTAGGAGATTCCGGGGTCGAAGGCTACACCTTC

abundance: .
v_gene: TRBV12-3/TRBV12-4
d_gene: .
j_gene: TRBJ1-6
CDR3aa: CATGVTNNSPLHF
CDR3nt: TGTGCCACCGGGGTGACTAATAATTCACCCCTCCACTTT

abundance: .
v_gene: TRBV19
d_gene: .
j_gene: TRBJ2-4
CDR3aa: CASSKVGAAKNIQYF
CDR3nt: TGTGCCAGTAGTAAGGTGGGGGCCGCCAAAAACATTCAGTACTTC

abundance: once
v_gene: TRBV27
d_gene: TRBD1
j_gene: TRBJ2-7
CDR3aa: CASSLGQSRRYEQYF
CDR3nt: TGTGCCAGCAGTCTGGGACAGTCTAGGAGGTACGAGCAGTACTTC

abundance: .
v_gene: TRBV2
d_gene: .
j_gene: TRBJ1-1
CDR3aa: CASTAKGRGGTEAFF
CDR3nt: TGTGCCAGCACGGCCAAGGGGCGCGGCGGCACTGAAGCTTTCTTT

abundance: .
v_gene: TRBV7-9
d_gene: TRBD2
j_gene: TRBJ2-7
CDR3aa: CASSFTAGGTSDYEQYF
CDR3nt: TGTGCCAGCAGCTTCACCGCGGGCGGGACTAGTGATTACGAGCAGTACTTC

abundance: .
v_gene: TRBV15
d_gene: .
j_gene: TRBJ1-5
CDR3aa: CDGEGHQPQHF
CDR3nt: TGCGACGGGGAGGGACATCAGCCCCAGCATTTT

abundance: .
v_gene: TRBV3-1/TRBV3-2
d_gene: TRBD2
j_gene: TRBJ2-1
CDR3aa: CASSLTSGVYNEQFF
CDR3nt: TGTGCCAGCAGCCTGACTAGCGGGGTGTACAATGAGCAGTTCTTC

abundance: .
v_gene: TRBV30
d_gene: .
j_gene: TRBJ1-6
CDR3aa: CASRRGGSPLHF
CDR3nt: TGTGCCTCAAGAAGGGGAGGGTCACCCCTCCACTTT

abundance: .
v_gene: TRBV5-1
d_gene: .
j_gene: TRBJ1-4
CDR3aa: CASSLQGTNEKLFF
CDR3nt: TGCGCCAGCAGCCTACAGGGTACTAATGAAAAACTGTTTTTT

abundance: .
v_gene: TRBV21-1
d_gene: .
j_gene: TRBJ1-6
CDR3aa: CASGTYRASYNSPLHF
CDR3nt: TGTGCCAGCGGAACTTACAGGGCCTCCTATAATTCACCCCTCCACTTT

abundance: .
v_gene: TRBV27
d_gene: TRBD1
j_gene: TRBJ2-7
CDR3aa: CASSLRTGGYEQYF
CDR3nt: TGTGCCAGCAGTTTACGGACAGGGGGCTACGAGCAGTACTTC

abundance: .
v_gene: TRBV5-4
d_gene: TRBD1
j_gene: TRBJ1-1
CDR3aa: CASSADRGLNHEAFF
CDR3nt: TGTGCCAGCAGCGCGGACAGGGGGCTTAACCACGAAGCTTTCTTT

abundance: .
v_gene: TRBV28
d_gene: TRBD1
j_gene: TRBJ1-6
CDR3aa: CASSQRQGNFSPLHF
CDR3nt: TGTGCCAGCAGTCAACGACAGGGGAATTTTTCACCCCTCCACTTT

abundance: .
v_gene: TRBV7-3
d_gene: TRBD2
j_gene: TRBJ2-3
CDR3aa: CASSPGLGTSTDTQYF
CDR3nt: TGTGCCAGCAGCCCGGGACTAGGAACTAGCACAGATACGCAGTATTTT

abundance: .
v_gene: TRBV19
d_gene: TRBD2
j_gene: TRBJ2-4
CDR3aa: CASSTLRGRAKNIQYF
CDR3nt: TGTGCCAGTAGTACACTGCGGGGGAGGGCCAAAAACATTCAGTACTTC

abundance: few
v_gene: TRBV3-1/TRBV3-2
d_gene: TRBD1
j_gene: TRBJ1-1
CDR3aa: CASGQDMNTEAFF
CDR3nt: TGTGCCAGCGGACAGGACATGAACACTGAAGCTTTCTTT

abundance: .
v_gene: TRBV7-2
d_gene: .
j_gene: TRBJ1-6
CDR3aa: CASSLDGSGNNSPLHF
CDR3nt: TGTGCCAGCAGCTTAGACGGGAGCGGGAATAATTCACCCCTCCACTTT

abundance: .
v_gene: TRBV6-2/TRBV6-3
d_gene: TRBD2
j_gene: TRBJ2-5
CDR3aa: CASSSPSGGALETQYF
CDR3nt: TGTGCCAGCAGTTCCCCTAGCGGGGGGGCTTTAGAGACCCAGTACTTC

abundance: .
v_gene: TRBV9
d_gene: TRBD2
j_gene: TRBJ2-1
CDR3aa: CASSPSLAGAHNEQFF
CDR3nt: TGTGCCAGCAGCCCCTCGCTAGCGGGGGCACACAATGAGCAGTTCTTC

abundance: .
v_gene: TRBV7-9
d_gene: .
j_gene: TRBJ2-1
CDR3aa: CASSARVGRGAYNEQFF
CDR3nt: TGTGCCAGCAGCGCCCGAGTGGGACGGGGGGCATACAATGAGCAGTTCTTC

abundance: .
v_gene: TRBV29-1
d_gene: TRBD2
j_gene: TRBJ2-1
CDR3aa: CSDNSGGYNEQFF
CDR3nt: TGCAGCGATAATAGCGGGGGCTACAATGAGCAGTTCTTC

abundance: once
v_gene: TRBV27
d_gene: .
j_gene: TRBJ2-2
CDR3aa: CASSRKSAGGTGELFF
CDR3nt: TGTGCCAGCAGTCGGAAAAGCGCCGGCGGGACCGGGGAGCTGTTTTTT

abundance: .
v_gene: TRBV19
d_gene: .
j_gene: TRBJ1-5
CDR3aa: CACDAGDQPQHF
CDR3nt: TGTGCTTGTGACGCGGGGGATCAGCCCCAGCATTTT

abundance: .
v_gene: TRBV6-5
d_gene: .
j_gene: TRBJ2-3
CDR3aa: CASLLGGAKNTQYF
CDR3nt: TGTGCCAGCCTATTGGGGGGGGCCAAAAATACGCAGTATTTT

abundance: .
v_gene: TRBV24-1
d_gene: .
j_gene: TRBJ1-5
CDR3aa: CATSDLDLGPPHQHF
CDR3nt: TGTGCCACCAGTGATTTGGATCTAGGCCCCCCCCACCAGCATTTT

abundance: .
v_gene: TRBV4-1
d_gene: .
j_gene: TRBJ2-3
CDR3aa: CASSQWVASVGTDTQYF
CDR3nt: TGCGCCAGCAGCCAATGGGTAGCCTCCGTCGGCACAGATACGCAGTATTTT

abundance: .
v_gene: TRBV4-2
d_gene: .
j_gene: TRBJ1-2
CDR3aa: CASSQDLAGGNYGYTF
CDR3nt: TGTGCCAGCAGCCAAGATTTGGCAGGAGGAAACTATGGCTACACCTTC

abundance: .
v_gene: TRBV2
d_gene: .
j_gene: TRBJ2-3
CDR3aa: CASKQTGSTDTQYF
CDR3nt: TGTGCCAGCAAACAGACAGGCAGCACAGATACGCAGTATTTT

abundance: .
v_gene: TRBV6-5
d_gene: TRBD1
j_gene: TRBJ1-2
CDR3aa: CASTSTGGYGYTF
CDR3nt: TGTGCCAGCACCTCGACAGGGGGCTATGGCTACACCTTC

abundance: .
v_gene: TRBV5-5
d_gene: .
j_gene: TRBJ1-2
CDR3aa: CASSSGLENYGYTF
CDR3nt: TGTGCCAGCAGCTCGGGACTGGAAAACTATGGCTACACCTTC

abundance: .
v_gene: TRBV7-9
d_gene: .
j_gene: TRBJ1-1
CDR3aa: CASSSRTDEAFF
CDR3nt: TGTGCCAGCAGCTCACGGACAGATGAAGCTTTCTTT

abundance: .
v_gene: TRBV7-6
d_gene: .
j_gene: TRBJ1-6
CDR3aa: CASSLVVSGVGRNSPLHF
CDR3nt: TGTGCCAGCAGCTTAGTGGTTTCAGGGGTCGGTCGGAATTCACCCCTCCACTTT

abundance: .
v_gene: TRBV29-1
d_gene: TRBD1
j_gene: TRBJ1-2
CDR3aa: CSVVRTGGLSYTF
CDR3nt: TGCAGCGTTGTGCGGACAGGGGGCTTGAGCTACACCTTC

abundance: .
v_gene: TRBV11-3
d_gene: TRBD1
j_gene: TRBJ2-3
CDR3aa: CASSSTGGGTDTQYF
CDR3nt: TGTGCCAGCAGCTCGACAGGGGGGGGAACAGATACGCAGTATTTT